The present T cell receptor (beta chain) was sequenced within a study of shared clonotypes between healthy human individuals. The CDR3 runs 14 residues. V lost 3 bases and J 0 bases, leaving 8 bases between the germline ends. Per the germline V gene, CDR1 is SGHDN and CDR2 is FVKESK. TCRdb keeps only in-frame clones here, not all; method: immunoSEQ multiplex PCR. Found here are roughly 2.2 million clones, 80% to 95% of them singletons; the top ten hold 0.37%. The sequence derives from a man younger than 35 in good health. Some clones in this sample may be carry-over from other donors' samples. The rearrangement uses TRBV14 and TRBJ1-2, with D unresolved. The material sequenced was naive CD4+ T cells from PBMCs. Subset of the sample: CD45RA+ positively selected. Written as DNA, the CDR3 is TGTGCCAGCAGCCAGTTGACGGCTAACTATGGCTACACCTTC. This gives the protein CASSQLTANYGYTF.